The next 23 T cell receptor beta chains were all read from a single sample in a study of blood T cells in healthy people across ages (dated by TCRdb to about 2015). The library was built by means of 5' RACE. Reads for this sample came from an Illumina HiSeq 2500. A second PCR of roughly 6 to 11 cycles was run with a J-beta primer mix and a sample-barcoded 5' primer. Using fastp at Q25 and MiXCR, TCRdb reprocessed the public reads and kept productive beta chains. Each CDR3 protein gets just one entry, which takes the most common genes and DNA from the rows behind it. This sample has over a million distinct CDR3 sequences in its table, and approximately 63% of those were observed once. The ten most abundant clones make up about 6.7% of the sample. The sample consisted of blood. All receptors come from a man younger than 35 in good health.

The chain couples TRBV20-1 to TRBJ1-1; D ambiguous. This CDR3 contains 11 residues. Trimming removed 3 bases from V and 5 bases from J, with 7 bases in between. CDR1 and CDR2 from the germline V gene are DFQATT and SNEGSKA (reference sequence). CDR3 loop: CSASRQTEAFF. CDR3 nucleotides: TGCAGTGCTAGTAGGCAGACTGAAGCTTTCTTT.

This rearrangement joins TRBV4-1 to TRBJ1-5; 7 nucleotides match TRBD1. CDR1 MGHRA and CDR2 YSYEKL come from the germline V gene. With V trimmed by 4 bases and J by 3 bases, 9 bases remained unmatched. The CDR3 has 16 amino acids. This chain's CDR3 is CASSPILGGDNQPQHF. Here the CDR3 DNA reads TGCGCCAGCAGCCCAATCCTAGGGGGCGACAATCAGCCCCAGCATTTT.

The chain uses TRBV20-1 and TRBJ2-7; D gene ambiguous. The germline CDR1 and CDR2 sequences are DFQATT and SNEGSKA (reference sequence). Trimming removed 0 bases at V and 4 bases at J, with 10 bases between. The CDR3 runs 13 residues. The CDR3 region has the DNA TGCAGTGCTAGAGAGGGCTCAGCTTACGAGCAGTACTTC. This codes for CSAREGSAYEQYF.

The chain recombines TRBV12-3 or TRBV12-4 with TRBJ2-2; TRBD2 agrees at 10 bases. With 5 bases clipped from V and 7 bases from J, the junction kept 22 bases outside the gene matches. The CDR3 extends over 20 amino acids. The CDR3 coding sequence is TGTGCCAGCAGTCCCCCTCTAGAGCGAAGCGGGAGGGCCGAGAGCGGGGAGCTGTTTTTT. It translates to CASSPPLERSGRAESGELFF.

The genes are TRBV13 and TRBJ2-4; 7 bases line up with TRBD1. Germline CDR1 reads PRHDT; CDR2 reads FYEKMQ (reference sequence). The CDR3 totals 14 residues. J was trimmed by 6 bases and V by 0 bases; bases with no gene match: 2. For the CDR3, the DNA is TGTGCCAGCAGCTTAGGGGCAGGGGGAAACATTCAGTACTTC. Translated: CASSLGAGGNIQYF.

The chain joins TRBV20-1 to TRBJ1-2; D uncertain. V gave up 3 bases and J gave up 1 base, with 18 bases separating them. Germline V CDR1 and CDR2: DFQATT, SNEGSKA (reference sequence). This CDR3 spans 16 amino acids. CDR3 protein: CSASSYGREFNYGYTF. DNA of the CDR3: TGCAGTGCTAGCTCGTACGGCCGGGAGTTTAACTATGGCTACACCTTC.

This clonotype was observed a single time. V is TRBV27 and J is TRBJ1-5; TRBD1 might be the D (5 bases). The CDR3 is made up of 14 amino acids. V was clipped by 6 bases and J by 4 bases, with 13 bases between them. Germline V gene lookup returns CDR1 MNHEY and CDR2 SMNVEV (reference sequence). CDR3 coding DNA: TGTGCCAGCAGGTCCCAGGGCCTTAATCAGCCCCAGCATTTT. This codes for CASRSQGLNQPQHF.

This clonotype was counted many times. The chain joins TRBV18 to TRBJ2-7; no clear D gene. The CDR3 consists of 12 residues. Trimming took 8 bases from V and 0 from J, leaving 8 bases between them. Germline-derived CDR1 and CDR2 are KGHSH and LQKENI. The CDR3, as DNA: TGTGCCAGCAGCCCGAGCTCCTACGAGCAGTACTTC. This sequence encodes CASSPSSYEQYF.

CDR3 in DNA: TGTGCCGTCTCCCGTGGGACACGGATCTTCCAAGAGACCCAGTACTTC. Translating gives CAVSRGTRIFQETQYF. J is TRBJ2-5 and V is TRBV7-8, with TRBD1 as a possible D gene (6 bases). This CDR3 region has 16 residues. CDR1 SGHVS and CDR2 FQNEAQ come from the germline V gene. V dropped 11 bases and J dropped 1 base, with 23 bases sitting between them.

This clonotype turned up a few times. The rearrangement uses TRBV20-1 and TRBJ1-4; D is ambiguous. The CDR3 consists of 15 residues. Germline loops: CDR1 DFQATT, CDR2 SNEGSKA (reference sequence). Trimming left V 2 bases short and J 1 base short, with 11 bases between. CDR3 in amino acids: CSARPISVTNEKLFF. The CDR3 bases are TGCAGTGCTAGACCTATCTCGGTAACTAATGAAAAACTGTTTTTT.

The V and J genes are TRBV12-3 or TRBV12-4 and TRBJ1-1, with D perhaps matching TRBD1 (5 bases). The length of the CDR3 is 13 residues. The V end lost 0 bases, the J end lost 7 bases, and 9 bases lay between the germline ends. For the CDR3, the DNA is TGTGCCAGCAGTTTAGCCGTGGGGGTTGAAGCTTTCTTT. This encodes CASSLAVGVEAFF.

This chain joins TRBV29-1 and TRBJ2-7; 8 nucleotides agree with TRBD1. Germline values: CDR1 SQVTM, CDR2 ANQGSEA. The trim removed 6 bases at V and 3 bases at J, leaving 10 bases unmatched. The CDR3 has 14 amino acids. CDR3 amino acids: CSVAGQGALYEQYF. The DNA for the CDR3 is TGCAGCGTGGCGGGCCAGGGGGCACTCTACGAGCAGTACTTC.

This clonotype was detected only a few times. This chain links TRBV6-2 or TRBV6-3 with TRBJ2-1; 8 bases are shared with TRBD1. The end of the DNA fits TRBJ2-7 better, so the J call may be wrong. The CDR3 length is 15 residues. The germline CDR1 and CDR2 sequences are MNHEY and SVGEGT. The CDR3 DNA reads as TGTGCCAGCAGCCTGGGGACAGGCGGATACAATGAGCAGTACTTC. Its translation: CASSLGTGGYNEQYF.

This clonotype is termed medium-sized. The rearrangement uses TRBV27 and TRBJ1-5; D may be TRBD1 (5 bases). The germline gives CDR1 MNHEY, CDR2 SMNVEV (reference sequence). Trimming shortened V by 5 bases and J by 4 bases, and 21 bases separated the two germline ends. CDR3 size: 17 residues. This chain's CDR3 is CASSQNGVGDLNQPQHF. The CDR3 bases are TGTGCCAGCAGTCAGAATGGGGTGGGGGACCTAAATCAGCCCCAGCATTTT.

This clonotype has just a few counts. The chain couples TRBV7-2 to TRBJ2-7, with 8 bases lining up with TRBD1. The CDR3 totals 15 residues. Germline values: CDR1 SGHTA, CDR2 FQGNSA. V dropped 7 bases and J dropped 3; count of bases not matched to a gene: 11. CDR3 loop: CASTPDRGSIYEQYF. CDR3 nucleotide sequence: TGTGCCAGCACTCCCGACAGGGGCTCAATCTACGAGCAGTACTTC. The full variable domain, rest sourced from reference TRBV7-2 and TRBJ2-7, is GAGVSQSPSNKVTEKGKDVELRCDPISGHTALYWYRQSLGQGLEFLIYFQGNSAPDKSGLPSDRFSAERTGGSVSTLTIQRTQQEDSAVYLCASTPDRGSIYEQYFGPGTRLTVT.

The chain carries TRBV14 and TRBJ2-3; no firm D call. The CDR3 consists of 12 residues. V was trimmed by 5 bases and J by 5 bases, leaving 8 bases between them. Germline CDR1 and CDR2: SGHDN and FVKESK. The CDR3 DNA reads TGTGCCAGCAGCATCAGTCAAGATACGCAGTATTTT. This codes for CASSISQDTQYF.

This clonotype occurred many times. The chain has TRBV6-6 and TRBJ2-7; no firm D call. The CDR3 has 13 amino acids. The germline V gene has CDR1 MNHNY and CDR2 SVGAGI (reference sequence). Trimming removed 2 bases at V and 0 bases at J, with 5 bases between. Here the CDR3 reads CASSYGVSYEQYF. CDR3 nucleotide sequence: TGTGCCAGCAGTTACGGAGTCTCCTACGAGCAGTACTTC.

Only a few counts were recorded for this clonotype. The chain carries TRBV6-5 and TRBJ2-3, with a tentative D call TRBD2 (5 bases). The CDR3 runs 13 residues. Germline values: CDR1 MNHEY, CDR2 SVGAGI. V lost 5 bases and J 10 bases, leaving 16 bases between the germline ends. CDR3 DNA sequence: TGTGCCAGCAGTCCAGGACTCAACCGACCGCAGTATTTT. This sequence encodes CASSPGLNRPQYF.

J is TRBJ1-1 and V is TRBV4-1; D gene unclear. Germline assignment: CDR1 MGHRA and CDR2 YSYEKL. V lost 4 bases, J lost 0 bases, and 9 bases lay in between. The CDR3 is 14 amino acids. This CDR3 is CASSRSLMNTEAFF. The DNA of the CDR3 is TGCGCCAGCAGCCGAAGCCTCATGAACACTGAAGCTTTCTTT.

This clonotype showed up just a few times. The V gene is TRBV20-1, the J gene TRBJ2-4; the D gene is possibly TRBD2 (6 bases). V shed 4 bases and J shed 3 bases, with 10 bases lying between them. The V gene's germline CDR1 is DFQATT and CDR2 SNEGSKA (reference sequence). This CDR3 has 13 amino acids. CDR3 residues: CSAKGLYKNIQYF. In DNA form, the CDR3 reads TGCAGTGCTAAGGGACTGTACAAAAACATTCAGTACTTC.

The rearrangement joins TRBV5-1 to TRBJ2-5, with D possibly being TRBD2 (5 bases). Trimming pared 3 bases from V and 5 bases from J, leaving 17 bases between. There are 15 residues in the CDR3. CDR1 SGHRS and CDR2 YFSETQ come from the germline V gene. Here the CDR3 reads CASSSDGLPVETQYF. DNA of the CDR3: TGCGCCAGCAGCTCGGACGGACTCCCGGTTGAGACCCAGTACTTC.

The V and J genes are TRBV28 and TRBJ1-2; D perhaps matches TRBD1 (6 bases). Trimming removed 9 bases from V and 5 bases from J, with 22 bases in between. The CDR3 totals 15 residues. CDR1 is MDHEN, CDR2 SYDVKM, per germline. Written as DNA, the CDR3 is TGTGCCAGTCAACAGGGTCGAAATACCCGTTATGGCTACACCTTC. This gives the protein CASQQGRNTRYGYTF.

The rearrangement joins TRBV7-8 to TRBJ1-2, with 10 bases fitting TRBD1. The germline CDR1 and CDR2 sequences are SGHVS and FQNEAQ. The length of the CDR3 is 17 residues. Trimming removed 1 base from V and 2 bases from J; junction bases left unmatched: 7. CDR3 region: CASSLGAGQGGNYGYTF. The CDR3 coding sequence is TGTGCCAGCAGCTTAGGAGCTGGACAGGGGGGGAACTATGGCTACACCTTC.